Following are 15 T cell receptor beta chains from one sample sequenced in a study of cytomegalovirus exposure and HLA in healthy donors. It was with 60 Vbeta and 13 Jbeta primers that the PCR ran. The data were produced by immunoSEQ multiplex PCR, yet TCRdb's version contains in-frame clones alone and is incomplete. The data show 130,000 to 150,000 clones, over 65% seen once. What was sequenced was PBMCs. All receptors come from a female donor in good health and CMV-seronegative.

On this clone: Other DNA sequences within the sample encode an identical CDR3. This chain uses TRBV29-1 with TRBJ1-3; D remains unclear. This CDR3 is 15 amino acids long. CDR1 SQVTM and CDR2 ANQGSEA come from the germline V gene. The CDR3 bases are TGCAGTGCGCTTCGCGGATCAGGAGGGGGAAACACCATATATTTT. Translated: CSALRGSGGGNTIYF.

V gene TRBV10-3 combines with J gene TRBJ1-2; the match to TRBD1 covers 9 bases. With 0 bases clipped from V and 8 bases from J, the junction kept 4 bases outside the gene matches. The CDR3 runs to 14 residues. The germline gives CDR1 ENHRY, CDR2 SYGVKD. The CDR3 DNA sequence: TGTGCCATCAGTGAGTCTACAGGGGGCTGGGGCTACACCTTC. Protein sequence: CAISESTGGWGYTF.

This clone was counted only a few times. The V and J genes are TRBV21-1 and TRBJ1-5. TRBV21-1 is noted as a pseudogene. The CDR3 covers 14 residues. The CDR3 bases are TGTGCCAGCAGCAAATCCCTGAGCAATCAGCCCCAGCATTTT. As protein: CASSKSLSNQPQHF.

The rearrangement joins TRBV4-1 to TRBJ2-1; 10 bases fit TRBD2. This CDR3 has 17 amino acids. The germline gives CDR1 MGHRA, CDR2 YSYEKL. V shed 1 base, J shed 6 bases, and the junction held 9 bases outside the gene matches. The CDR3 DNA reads TGCGCCAGCAGCCAAGCTGTAGGGACTAGCGACCTCAATGAGCAGTTCTTC. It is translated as CASSQAVGTSDLNEQFF.

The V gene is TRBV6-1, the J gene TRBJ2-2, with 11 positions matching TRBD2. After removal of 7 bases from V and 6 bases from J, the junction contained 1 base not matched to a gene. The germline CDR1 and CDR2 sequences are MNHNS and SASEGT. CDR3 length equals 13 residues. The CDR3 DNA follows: TGTGCCAGCAAACTAGCGGGGGCCGGGGAGCTGTTTTTT. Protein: CASKLAGAGELFF.

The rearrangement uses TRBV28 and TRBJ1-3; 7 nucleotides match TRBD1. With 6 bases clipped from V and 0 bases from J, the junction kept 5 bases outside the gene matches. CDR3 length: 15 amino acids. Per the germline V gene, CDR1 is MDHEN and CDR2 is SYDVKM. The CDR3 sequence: CASRTGTSSGNTIYF. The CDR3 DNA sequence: TGTGCCAGCAGGACAGGGACCAGCTCTGGAAACACCATATATTTT. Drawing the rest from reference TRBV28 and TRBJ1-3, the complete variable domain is DVKVTQSSRYLVKRTGEKVFLECVQDMDHENMFWYRQDPGLGLRLIYFSYDVKMKEKGDIPEGYSVSREKKERFSLILESASTNQTSMYLCASRTGTSSGNTIYFGEGSWLTVV.

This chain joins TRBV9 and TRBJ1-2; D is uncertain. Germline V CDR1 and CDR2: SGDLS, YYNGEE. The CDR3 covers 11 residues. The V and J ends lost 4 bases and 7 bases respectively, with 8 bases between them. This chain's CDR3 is CASSLRGGYTF. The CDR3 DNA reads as TGTGCCAGCAGCCTTAGAGGTGGCTACACCTTC. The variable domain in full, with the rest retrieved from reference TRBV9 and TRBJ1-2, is DSGVTQTPKHLITATGQRVTLRCSPRSGDLSVYWYQQSLDQGLQFLIQYYNGEERAKGNILERFSAQQFPDLHSELNLSSLELGDSALYFCASSLRGGYTFGSGTRLTVV.

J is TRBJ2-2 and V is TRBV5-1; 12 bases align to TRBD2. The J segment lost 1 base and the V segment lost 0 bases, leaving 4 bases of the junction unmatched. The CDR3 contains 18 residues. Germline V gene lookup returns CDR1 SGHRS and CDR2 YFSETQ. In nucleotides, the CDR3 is TGCGCCAGCAGCTTGGGACTAGCGGGAGTTCTGAACACCGGGGAGCTGTTTTTT. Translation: CASSLGLAGVLNTGELFF.

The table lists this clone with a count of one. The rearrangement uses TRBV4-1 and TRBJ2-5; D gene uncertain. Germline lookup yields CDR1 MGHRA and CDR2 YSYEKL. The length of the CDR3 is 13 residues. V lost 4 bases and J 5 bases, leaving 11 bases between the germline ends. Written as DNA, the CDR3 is TGCGCCAGCAGCCCCCCAGGTTCGGAGACCCAGTACTTC. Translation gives CASSPPGSETQYF.

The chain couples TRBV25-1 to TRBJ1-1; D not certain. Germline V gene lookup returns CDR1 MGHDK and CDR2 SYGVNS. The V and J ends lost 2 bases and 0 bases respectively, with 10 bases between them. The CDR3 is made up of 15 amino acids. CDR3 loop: CASSEHRGLNTEAFF. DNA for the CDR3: TGTGCCAGCAGTGAACACCGGGGATTGAACACTGAAGCTTTCTTT.

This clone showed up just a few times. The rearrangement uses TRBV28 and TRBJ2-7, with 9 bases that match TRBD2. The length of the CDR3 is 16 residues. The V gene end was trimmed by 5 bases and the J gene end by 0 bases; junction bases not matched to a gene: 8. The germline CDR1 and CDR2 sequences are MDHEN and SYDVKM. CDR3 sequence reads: CASSALAGLNSYEQYF. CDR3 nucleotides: TGTGCCAGCAGTGCTCTAGCGGGGCTCAACTCCTACGAGCAGTACTTC.

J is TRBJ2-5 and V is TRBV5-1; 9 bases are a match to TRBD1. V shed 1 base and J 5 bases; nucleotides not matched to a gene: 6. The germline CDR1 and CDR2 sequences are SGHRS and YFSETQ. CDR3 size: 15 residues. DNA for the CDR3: TGCGCCAGCAGCTTGTACAGGGGGCGACTTGAGACCCAGTACTTC. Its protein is CASSLYRGRLETQYF.

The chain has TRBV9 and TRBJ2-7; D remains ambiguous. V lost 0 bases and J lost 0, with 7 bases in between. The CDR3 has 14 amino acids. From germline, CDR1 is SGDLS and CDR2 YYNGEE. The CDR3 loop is CASSVGASSYEQYF. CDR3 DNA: TGTGCCAGCAGCGTAGGGGCAAGCTCCTACGAGCAGTACTTC.

The CDR3 nucleotides read TGCGCCAGCAGCCGCCCCTTCGCGACAGGCCGAAACGGGCTGTTTTTT. It codes for CASSRPFATGRNGLFF. The genes are TRBV4-1 and TRBJ1-4; TRBD1 is a possible D gene (6 bases). The CDR3 extends over 16 amino acids. Trimming left V 4 bases short and J 14 bases short, with 26 bases between. The germline V gene encodes CDR1 MGHRA and CDR2 YSYEKL.

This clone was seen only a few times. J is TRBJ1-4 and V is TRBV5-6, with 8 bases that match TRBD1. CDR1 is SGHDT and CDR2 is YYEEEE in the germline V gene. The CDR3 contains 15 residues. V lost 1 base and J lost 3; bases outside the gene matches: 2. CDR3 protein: CASSLTGGPNEKLFF. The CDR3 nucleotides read TGTGCCAGCAGCTTGACAGGGGGACCTAATGAAAAACTGTTTTTT. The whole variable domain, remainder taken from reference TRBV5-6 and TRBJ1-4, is DAGVTQSPTHLIKTRGQQVTLRCSPKSGHDTVSWYQQALGQGPQFIFQYYEEEERQRGNFPDRFSGHQFPNYSSELNVNALLLGDSALYLCASSLTGGPNEKLFFGSGTQLSVL.